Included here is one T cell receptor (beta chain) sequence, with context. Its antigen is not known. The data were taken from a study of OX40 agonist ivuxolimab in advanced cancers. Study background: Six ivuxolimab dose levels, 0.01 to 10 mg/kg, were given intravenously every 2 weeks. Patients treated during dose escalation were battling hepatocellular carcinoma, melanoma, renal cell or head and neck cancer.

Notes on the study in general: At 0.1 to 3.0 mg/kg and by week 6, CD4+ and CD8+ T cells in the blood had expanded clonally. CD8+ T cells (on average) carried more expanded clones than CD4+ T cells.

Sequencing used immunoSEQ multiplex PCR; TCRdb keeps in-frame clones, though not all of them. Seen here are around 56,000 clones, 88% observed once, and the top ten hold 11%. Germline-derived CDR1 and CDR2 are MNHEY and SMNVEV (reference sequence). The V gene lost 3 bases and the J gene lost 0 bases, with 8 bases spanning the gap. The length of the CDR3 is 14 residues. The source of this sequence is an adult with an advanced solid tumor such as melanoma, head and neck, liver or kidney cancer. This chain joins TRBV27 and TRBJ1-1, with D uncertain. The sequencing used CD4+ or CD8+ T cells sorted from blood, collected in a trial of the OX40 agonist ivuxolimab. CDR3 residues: CASSFARVNTEAFF. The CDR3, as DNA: TGTGCCAGCAGTTTCGCGCGGGTGAACACTGAAGCTTTCTTT.